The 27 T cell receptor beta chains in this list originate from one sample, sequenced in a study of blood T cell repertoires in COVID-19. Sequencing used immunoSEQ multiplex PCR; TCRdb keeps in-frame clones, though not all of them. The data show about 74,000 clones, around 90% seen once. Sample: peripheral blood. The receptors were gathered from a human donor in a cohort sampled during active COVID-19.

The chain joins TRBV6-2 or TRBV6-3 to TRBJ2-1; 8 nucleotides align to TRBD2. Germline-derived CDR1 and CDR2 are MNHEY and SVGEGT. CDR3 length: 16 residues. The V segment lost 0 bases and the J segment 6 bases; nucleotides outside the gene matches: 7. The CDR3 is CASSYSISGRFNEQFF. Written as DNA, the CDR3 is TGTGCCAGCAGTTACTCGATCAGCGGGAGATTCAATGAGCAGTTCTTC.

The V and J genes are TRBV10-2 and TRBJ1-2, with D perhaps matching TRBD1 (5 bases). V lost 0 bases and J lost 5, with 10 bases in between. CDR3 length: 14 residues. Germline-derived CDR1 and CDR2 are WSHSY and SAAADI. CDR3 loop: CASSESPGGYGYTF. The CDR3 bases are TGCGCCAGCAGTGAGTCGCCGGGGGGTTATGGCTACACCTTC.

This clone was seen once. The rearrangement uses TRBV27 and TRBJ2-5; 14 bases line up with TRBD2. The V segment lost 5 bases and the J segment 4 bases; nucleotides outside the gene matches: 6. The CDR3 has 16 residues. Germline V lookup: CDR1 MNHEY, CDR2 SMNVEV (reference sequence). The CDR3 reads CASSPGTSGSGETQYF. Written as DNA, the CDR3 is TGTGCCAGCAGTCCAGGGACTAGCGGGAGTGGAGAGACCCAGTACTTC.

CDR3 residues: CASSLGGHNTEAFF. The CDR3 nucleotides are TGTGCCAGCAGCTTAGGGGGACACAACACTGAAGCTTTCTTT. The chain recombines TRBV7-9 with TRBJ1-1, with a possible D match to TRBD1 (6 bases). With 1 base removed from V and 2 bases from J, the gap between germline ends came to 8 bases. The CDR3 is 14 amino acids. Germline V gene lookup returns CDR1 SEHNR and CDR2 FQNEAQ (reference sequence). The full variable domain, completed using reference TRBV7-9 and TRBJ1-1, is DTGVSQNPRHKITKRGQNVTFRCDPISEHNRLYWYRQTLGQGPEFLTYFQNEAQLEKSRLLSDRFSAERPKGSFSTLEIQRTEQGDSAMYLCASSLGGHNTEAFFGQGTRLTVV.

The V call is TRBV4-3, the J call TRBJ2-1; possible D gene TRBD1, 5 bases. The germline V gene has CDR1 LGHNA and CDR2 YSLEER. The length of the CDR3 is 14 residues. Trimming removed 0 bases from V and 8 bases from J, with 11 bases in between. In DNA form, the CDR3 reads TGCGCCAGCAGCCAAGACTCAGGGCTAGATGAGCAGTTCTTC. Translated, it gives CASSQDSGLDEQFF.

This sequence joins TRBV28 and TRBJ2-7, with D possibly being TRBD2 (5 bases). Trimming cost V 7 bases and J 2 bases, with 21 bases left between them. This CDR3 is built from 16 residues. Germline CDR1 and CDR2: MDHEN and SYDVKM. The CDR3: CASTGMLYRETYEQYF. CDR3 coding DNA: TGTGCCAGCACCGGGATGCTTTATCGGGAAACCTACGAGCAGTACTTC. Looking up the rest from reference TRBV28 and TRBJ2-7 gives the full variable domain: DVKVTQSSRYLVKRTGEKVFLECVQDMDHENMFWYRQDPGLGLRLIYFSYDVKMKEKGDIPEGYSVSREKKERFSLILESASTNQTSMYLCASTGMLYRETYEQYFGPGTRLTVT.

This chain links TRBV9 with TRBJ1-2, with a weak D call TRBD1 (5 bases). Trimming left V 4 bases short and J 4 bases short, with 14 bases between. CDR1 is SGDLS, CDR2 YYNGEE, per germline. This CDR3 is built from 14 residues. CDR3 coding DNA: TGTGCCAGCAGCCCTCAGGGCGGAATCTATGGCTACACCTTC. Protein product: CASSPQGGIYGYTF.

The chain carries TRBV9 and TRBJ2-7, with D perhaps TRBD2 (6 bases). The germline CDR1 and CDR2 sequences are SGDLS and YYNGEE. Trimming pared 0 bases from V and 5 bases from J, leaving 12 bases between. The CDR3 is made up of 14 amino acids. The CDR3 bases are TGTGCCAGCAGCGTAGTGTCGGGAGCCGACGAGCAGTACTTC. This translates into CASSVVSGADEQYF.

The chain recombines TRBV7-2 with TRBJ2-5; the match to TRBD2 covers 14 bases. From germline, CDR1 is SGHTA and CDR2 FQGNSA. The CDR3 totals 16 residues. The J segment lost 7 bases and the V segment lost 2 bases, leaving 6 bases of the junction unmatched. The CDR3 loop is CASSLPRTSGGRTQYF. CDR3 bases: TGTGCCAGCAGCTTACCCCGGACTAGCGGGGGGAGGACCCAGTACTTC.

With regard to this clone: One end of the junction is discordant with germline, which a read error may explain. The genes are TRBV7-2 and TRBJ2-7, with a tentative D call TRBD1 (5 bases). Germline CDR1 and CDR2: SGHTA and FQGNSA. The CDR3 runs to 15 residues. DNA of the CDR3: TGTGCCAGCAGCTTAGACCCGGACACTTCATCGCTAAGGGACTTC. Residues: CASSLDPDTSSLRDF.

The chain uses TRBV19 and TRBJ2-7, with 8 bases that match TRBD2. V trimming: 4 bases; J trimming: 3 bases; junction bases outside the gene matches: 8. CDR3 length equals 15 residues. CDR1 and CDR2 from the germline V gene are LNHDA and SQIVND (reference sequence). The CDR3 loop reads CASSTTTSGYYEQYF. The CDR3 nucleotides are TGTGCCAGTAGTACGACTACTAGCGGTTACTACGAGCAGTACTTC.

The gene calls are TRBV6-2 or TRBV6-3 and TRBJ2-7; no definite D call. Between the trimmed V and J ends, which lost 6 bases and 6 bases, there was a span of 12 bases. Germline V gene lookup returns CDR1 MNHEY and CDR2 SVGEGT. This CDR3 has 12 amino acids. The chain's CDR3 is CASSPAWPEQYF. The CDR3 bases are TGTGCCAGCAGCCCCGCCTGGCCCGAGCAGTACTTC.

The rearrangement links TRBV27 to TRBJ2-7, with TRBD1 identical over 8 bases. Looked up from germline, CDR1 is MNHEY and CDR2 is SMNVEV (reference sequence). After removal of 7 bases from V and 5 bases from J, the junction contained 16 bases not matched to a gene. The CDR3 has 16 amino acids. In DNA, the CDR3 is TGTGCCAGCACGGGTTCGCTGAGGACAGGGTTCCACGAGCAGTACTTC. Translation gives CASTGSLRTGFHEQYF.

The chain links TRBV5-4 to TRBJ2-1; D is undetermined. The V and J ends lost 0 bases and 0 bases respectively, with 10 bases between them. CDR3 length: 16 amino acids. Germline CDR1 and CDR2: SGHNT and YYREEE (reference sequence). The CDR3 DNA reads TGTGCCAGCAGCTTGGAAGGAGCGAGCTCCTACAATGAGCAGTTCTTC. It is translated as CASSLEGASSYNEQFF.

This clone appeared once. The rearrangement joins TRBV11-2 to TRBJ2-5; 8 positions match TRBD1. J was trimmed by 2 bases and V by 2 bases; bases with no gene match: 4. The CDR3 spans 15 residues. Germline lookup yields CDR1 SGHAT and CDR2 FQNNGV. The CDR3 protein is CASSLSGQDQETQYF. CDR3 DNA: TGTGCCAGCAGCTTATCGGGACAGGATCAAGAGACCCAGTACTTC.

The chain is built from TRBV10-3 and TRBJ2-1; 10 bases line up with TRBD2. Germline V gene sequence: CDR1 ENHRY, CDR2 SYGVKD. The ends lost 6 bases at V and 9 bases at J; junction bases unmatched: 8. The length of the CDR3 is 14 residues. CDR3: CAISLAGGTGEQFF. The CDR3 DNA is TGTGCCATCAGCTTAGCGGGAGGCACCGGTGAGCAGTTCTTC.

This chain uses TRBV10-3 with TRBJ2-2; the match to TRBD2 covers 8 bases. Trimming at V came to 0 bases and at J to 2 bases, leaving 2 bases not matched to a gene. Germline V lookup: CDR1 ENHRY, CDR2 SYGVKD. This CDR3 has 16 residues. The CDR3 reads CAISESIAGNTGELFF. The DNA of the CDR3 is TGTGCCATCAGTGAGTCGATAGCGGGAAACACCGGGGAGCTGTTTTTT.

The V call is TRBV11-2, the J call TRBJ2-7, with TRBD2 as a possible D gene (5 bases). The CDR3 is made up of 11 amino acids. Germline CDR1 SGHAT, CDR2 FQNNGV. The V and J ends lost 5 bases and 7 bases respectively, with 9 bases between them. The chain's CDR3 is CASSRTGEQYF. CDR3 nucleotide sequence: TGTGCCAGCAGCCGGACTGGGGAGCAGTACTTC.

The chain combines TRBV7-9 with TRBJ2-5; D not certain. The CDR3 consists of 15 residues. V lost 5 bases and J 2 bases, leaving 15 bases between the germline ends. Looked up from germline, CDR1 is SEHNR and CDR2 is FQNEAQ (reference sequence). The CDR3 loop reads CASSTIPPRQETQYF. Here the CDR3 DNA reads TGTGCCAGCAGCACGATTCCACCTAGGCAAGAGACCCAGTACTTC.

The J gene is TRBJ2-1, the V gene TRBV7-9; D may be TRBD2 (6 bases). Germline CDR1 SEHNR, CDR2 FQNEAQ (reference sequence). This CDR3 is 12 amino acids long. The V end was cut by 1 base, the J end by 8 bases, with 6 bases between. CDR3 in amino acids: CASSLGGDEQFF. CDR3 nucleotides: TGTGCCAGCAGCTTAGGCGGGGATGAGCAGTTCTTC.

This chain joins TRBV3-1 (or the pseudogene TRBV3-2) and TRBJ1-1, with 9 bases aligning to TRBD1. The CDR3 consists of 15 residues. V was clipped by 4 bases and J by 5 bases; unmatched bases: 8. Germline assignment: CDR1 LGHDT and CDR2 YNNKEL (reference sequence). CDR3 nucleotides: TGTGCCAGCAGCCCCTCACAGGGGGCAAGGACTGAAGCTTTCTTT. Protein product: CASSPSQGARTEAFF.

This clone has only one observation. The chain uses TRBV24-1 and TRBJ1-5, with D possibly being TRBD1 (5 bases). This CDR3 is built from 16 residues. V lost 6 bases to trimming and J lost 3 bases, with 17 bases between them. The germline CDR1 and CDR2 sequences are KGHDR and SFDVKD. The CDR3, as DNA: TGTGCCACCAGTCCCAGGGCCCTAAAATACAATCAGCCCCAGCATTTT. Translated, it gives CATSPRALKYNQPQHF.

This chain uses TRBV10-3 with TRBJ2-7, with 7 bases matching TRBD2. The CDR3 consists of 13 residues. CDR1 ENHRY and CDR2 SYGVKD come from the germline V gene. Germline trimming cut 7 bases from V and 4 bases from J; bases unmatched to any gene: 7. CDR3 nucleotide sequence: TGTGCCATCACTAGCGGCGGGGATTACGAGCAGTACTTC. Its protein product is CAITSGGDYEQYF.

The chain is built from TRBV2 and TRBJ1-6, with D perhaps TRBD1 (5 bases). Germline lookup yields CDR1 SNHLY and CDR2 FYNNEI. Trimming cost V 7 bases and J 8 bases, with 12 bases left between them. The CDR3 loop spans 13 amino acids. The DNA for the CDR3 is TGTGCCAGCATAAGGGGCGCTTATTCACCCCTCCACTTT. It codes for CASIRGAYSPLHF.

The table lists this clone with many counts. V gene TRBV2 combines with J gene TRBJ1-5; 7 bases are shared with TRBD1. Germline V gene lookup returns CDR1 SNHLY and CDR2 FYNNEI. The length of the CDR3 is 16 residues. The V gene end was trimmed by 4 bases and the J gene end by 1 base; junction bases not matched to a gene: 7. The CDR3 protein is CASSGQGPRSNQPQHF. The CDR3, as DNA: TGTGCCAGCAGTGGACAGGGTCCACGGAGCAATCAGCCCCAGCATTTT.

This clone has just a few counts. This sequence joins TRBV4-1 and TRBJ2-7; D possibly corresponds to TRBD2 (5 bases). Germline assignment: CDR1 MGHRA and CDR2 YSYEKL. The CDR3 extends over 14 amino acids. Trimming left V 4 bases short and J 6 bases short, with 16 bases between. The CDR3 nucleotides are TGCGCCAGCAGCCCTAGTCCGTCTAGCAGCGAGCAGTACTTC. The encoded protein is CASSPSPSSSEQYF.

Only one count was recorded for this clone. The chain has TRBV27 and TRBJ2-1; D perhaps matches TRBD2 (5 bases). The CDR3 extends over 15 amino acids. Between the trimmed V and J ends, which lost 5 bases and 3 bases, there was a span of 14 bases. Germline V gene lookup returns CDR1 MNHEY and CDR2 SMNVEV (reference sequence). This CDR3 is CASSPPPDFYNEQFF. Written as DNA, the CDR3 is TGTGCCAGCAGTCCGCCACCGGACTTCTACAATGAGCAGTTCTTC.